A selection of T cell receptor beta chains follows, all from one sample in a study of response to subunit inactivated influenza vaccine. MiXCR, run by TCRdb on the RT-PCR reads, gives a single entry per CDR3 protein. Among about 620,000 distinct CDR3 sequences listed, roughly 10% were seen once. This specimen was PBMCs from blood, taken on the day of vaccination. The source is a man aged 50-59 years who received an inactivated influenza vaccine. Each CDR3 is given with its conserved first and last residue. The D gene is left open where the match is weak. Rows may omit the clone size; those that give it use once, few, many or a size class.

D gene,J gene,V gene,clone size,CDR3 DNA,CDR3 protein
TRBD2,TRBJ2-3,TRBV28,few,TGTGCCAGCAGTTCCGGAGCGGGGTTCGACACAGATACGCAGTATTTT,CASSSGAGFDTDTQYF
.,TRBJ2-1,TRBV4-3,few,TGCGCCAGCAGCCAAGGGGGCTACTACAATGAGCAGTTCTTC,CASSQGGYYNEQFF
TRBD1,TRBJ2-1,TRBV15,few,TGTGCCACCAGCCCCGGGACAGTTCGGGGTGAGCAGTTCTTC,CATSPGTVRGEQFF
.,TRBJ2-3,TRBV2,few,TGTGCCAGCAGACAGCTAACTACTAGCACAGATACGCAGTATTTT,CASRQLTTSTDTQYF
.,TRBJ2-5,TRBV15,few,TGTGCCACCAGCAGAGATTCCCTGACAGAGACCGCGGAGACCCAGTACTTC,CATSRDSLTETAETQYF
TRBD1,TRBJ2-7,TRBV11-2,few,TGTGCCAGCAGCCATATACGCGGACAGGGAAGGTACGAGCAGTACTTC,CASSHIRGQGRYEQYF
.,TRBJ1-1,TRBV4-1,many,TGCGCCAGCAGCCAAGATTTGCGGTACATGAACACTGAAGCTTTCTTT,CASSQDLRYMNTEAFF
TRBD2,TRBJ2-3,TRBV5-1,few,TGCGCCAGCAGCTCGTGGACTAGCGGGGGGGCAACCGATACGCAGTATTTT,CASSSWTSGGATDTQYF
.,TRBJ1-5,TRBV19,.,TGTGCCAGTAGTATAACGGTGGGGCTGACCCGTCGAGCTCAGCCCCAGCATTTT,CASSITVGLTRRAQPQHF
.,TRBJ2-2,TRBV2,few,TGTGCCAGCAGTGAAGCGGCTAACACCGGGGAGCTGTTTTTT,CASSEAANTGELFF
TRBD2,TRBJ2-4,TRBV20-1,few,TGCAGTGCTCCAACTAGCGGGGTTGATAACATTCAGTACTTC,CSAPTSGVDNIQYF
.,TRBJ1-6,TRBV20-1,many,TGCAGTGTGAGGGAGGAAGGCAATTCACCCCTCCACTTT,CSVREEGNSPLHF
.,TRBJ2-2,TRBV24-1,.,TGTGCCACCAGTGATTTGCGGTCCGGGGAGCTGTTTTTT,CATSDLRSGELFF
TRBD1,TRBJ2-7,TRBV6-1,.,TGTGCCAGCAGCCGCGGACAGGGGGACCACGAGCAGTACTTC,CASSRGQGDHEQYF
TRBD1,TRBJ2-7,TRBV12-3/TRBV12-4,.,TGTGCCAGCAGTCAAGGGACAGGGTTCTACGAGCAGTACTTC,CASSQGTGFYEQYF
TRBD1,TRBJ2-1,TRBV18,once,TGTGCCAGCTCGTCGGACAGGAGAAAGTTCTTC,CASSSDRRKFF
.,TRBJ1-2,TRBV10-2,.,TGCGCCAGCAGTGAGCCCGGAAGGCCAAACTATGGCTACACCTTC,CASSEPGRPNYGYTF
.,TRBJ1-3,TRBV28,few,TGTGCCAGCAGTTTACCGGGACACCCCATCTCCTCTGGAAACACCATATATTTT,CASSLPGHPISSGNTIYF
.,TRBJ1-1,TRBV7-8,few,TGTGCCAGCAGCCGATTGGGCAAGGTGAACACTGAAGCTTTCTTT,CASSRLGKVNTEAFF